Below are 9 T cell receptor beta chains sequenced from a single sample in a study of T cell responses to AZD1222 COVID-19 vaccine. Profiling relied on immunoSEQ multiplex PCR, and the TCRdb table lists in-frame clones only, not all of them. The sample lists 150,000 to 200,000 clones; 90% to 95% were seen once. The starting material was peripheral blood, obtained on day 0 of AZD1222 vaccination. The receptors were sampled from an adult in good health.

The J gene is TRBJ1-1, the V gene TRBV28; D unresolved. Trimming removed 3 bases at V and 8 bases at J, with 7 bases between. This CDR3 comprises 11 residues. Germline V gene lookup returns CDR1 MDHEN and CDR2 SYDVKM. The chain's CDR3 is CASSLWHEAFF. DNA for the CDR3: TGTGCCAGCAGTTTGTGGCACGAAGCTTTCTTT. The full variable domain, rest sourced from reference TRBV28 and TRBJ1-1, is DVKVTQSSRYLVKRTGEKVFLECVQDMDHENMFWYRQDPGLGLRLIYFSYDVKMKEKGDIPEGYSVSREKKERFSLILESASTNQTSMYLCASSLWHEAFFGQGTRLTVV.

This clone was seen once. The chain uses TRBV15 and TRBJ2-1; D may be TRBD1 (5 bases). Germline V CDR1 and CDR2: LNHNV, YYDKDF (reference sequence). V lost 0 bases and J lost 10, with 10 bases in between. This CDR3 has 13 amino acids. The CDR3, as DNA: TGTGCCACCAGCAGAGACAGGGTGGGCGAGCAGTTCTTC. Protein sequence: CATSRDRVGEQFF.

The chain is built from TRBV13 and TRBJ1-5, with D hard to call. CDR1 and CDR2 (germline): PRHDT, FYEKMQ (reference sequence). CDR3 length equals 12 residues. Between the trimmed V and J ends, which lost 3 bases and 6 bases, there was a span of 6 bases. The DNA of the CDR3 is TGTGCCAGCAGCTTGGAGGGTCAGCCCCAGCATTTT. Translated, it gives CASSLEGQPQHF. The full variable domain, completed using reference TRBV13 and TRBJ1-5, is AAGVIQSPRHLIKEKRETATLKCYPIPRHDTVYWYQQGPGQDPQFLISFYEKMQSDKGSIPDRFSAQQFSDYHSELNMSSLELGDSALYFCASSLEGQPQHFGDGTRLSIL.

The V gene is TRBV7-6, the J gene TRBJ2-4, with D tentatively TRBD2 (6 bases). The germline V and J ends were trimmed by 5 bases and 5 bases, with 19 bases remaining between them. CDR3 length: 16 residues. CDR1 is SGHVS and CDR2 is FNYEAQ in the germline V gene. CDR3 DNA: TGTGCCAGCAGCCAGAGGGCCGGCAGCGGGCAAAACATTCAGTACTTC. Translated: CASSQRAGSGQNIQYF.

CDR3 sequence: CASKAGGAQETQYF. The CDR3 DNA reads TGCGCCAGCAAAGCGGGAGGGGCGCAAGAGACCCAGTACTTC. The chain uses TRBV10-2 and TRBJ2-5; 10 bases are shared with TRBD2. The CDR3 sequence is 14 residues long. Germline CDR1 is WSHSY and CDR2 is SAAADI. V lost 7 bases, J lost 2 bases, and 4 bases stayed unmatched.

The CDR3 coding sequence is TGTGCCAGCAGTTACTCCGGGACAAGTAACTATGGCTACACCTTC. Translation gives CASSYSGTSNYGYTF. This chain joins TRBV6-5 and TRBJ1-2; possible D gene TRBD1, 6 bases. The germline V gene has CDR1 MNHEY and CDR2 SVGAGI. Trimming shortened V by 0 bases and J by 1 base, and 9 bases separated the two germline ends. The CDR3 has 15 amino acids.

CDR3 in amino acids: CASSLFGQSNQPQHF. The CDR3, as DNA: TGTGCCAGCAGTTTATTTGGGCAGAGCAATCAGCCCCAGCATTTT. This chain connects TRBV28 to TRBJ1-5; D unresolved. The ends were cut back, 1 base at V and 1 base at J, with 8 bases in the middle. Looked up from germline, CDR1 is MDHEN and CDR2 is SYDVKM. CDR3 length equals 15 residues.

The gene calls are TRBV6-2 or TRBV6-3 and TRBJ2-5, with 7 bases identical to TRBD1. The CDR3 has 15 residues. V lost 4 bases to trimming and J lost 5 bases; unmatched junction nucleotides: 10. Germline-derived CDR1 and CDR2 are MNHEY and SVGEGT. CDR3 protein: CASSSVRTGRETQYF. The CDR3 DNA is TGTGCCAGCAGTTCCGTAAGGACAGGACGGGAGACCCAGTACTTC.

The chain uses TRBV10-1 and TRBJ2-2, with 7 positions matching TRBD1. The CDR3 contains 13 residues. Per the germline V gene, CDR1 is WNHNN and CDR2 is SYGVQD (reference sequence). J was trimmed by 2 bases and V by 9 bases; bases with no gene match: 3. The CDR3 region is CARGTVNTGELFF. The DNA for the CDR3 is TGCGCCAGAGGGACAGTTAACACCGGGGAGCTGTTTTTT.